A single sample is the source of the 27 T cell receptor beta chains below, sequenced in a study of CD8 T cells in ankylosing spondylitis. TCRdb passed the 5' RACE reads through MiXCR, listing each CDR3 protein once. In the table there are roughly 160,000 distinct CDR3 sequences, around 9.6% of which are singletons. Material: blood, either unsorted or a sorted T cell fraction (not recorded which). The source of these receptors is a female donor with ankylosing spondylitis or in good health (not recorded which).

For this clonotype: This may come from a read error, since a much larger clone is one base off. The chain couples TRBV6-1 to TRBJ2-7, with 7 bases matching TRBD1. CDR3 size: 13 residues. In germline, CDR1 is MNHNS, CDR2 SASEGT. The V and J ends lost 8 bases and 4 bases, in that order; junction bases with no gene match: 8. CDR3 DNA sequence: TGTGCCAGCGTATGGGCAGGGGGTTACGAGCAGTACTTC. Its translation: CASVWAGGYEQYF.

At least ten counts were recorded for this clonotype. The V and J genes are TRBV5-1 and TRBJ2-7; D possibly corresponds to TRBD1 (5 bases). The V gene's germline CDR1 is SGHRS and CDR2 YFSETQ. V lost 0 bases, J lost 7 bases, and 11 bases lay in between. The CDR3 has 13 residues. For the CDR3, the DNA is TGCGCCAGCAGCTTGGACTCTTCAGGGGAGCAGTACTTC. Its protein product is CASSLDSSGEQYF.

This clonotype was seen more than once but under ten times. The chain employs TRBV7-9 and TRBJ2-1; D possibly corresponds to TRBD2 (6 bases). The V and J ends lost 5 bases and 5 bases respectively, with 22 bases between them. The germline V gene encodes CDR1 SEHNR and CDR2 FQNEAQ (reference sequence). The length of the CDR3 is 17 residues. CDR3 amino acids: CASSPRGSGGPDNEQFF. CDR3 sequence (DNA): TGTGCCAGCAGCCCTCGGGGGTCTGGAGGTCCTGACAATGAGCAGTTCTTC.

This clonotype was found a few times. This chain links TRBV4-3 with TRBJ1-5, with a possible D match to TRBD1 (5 bases). Deletions cut 3 bases from V and 0 bases from J, with 9 bases between. CDR3 length: 15 residues. Germline CDR1 LGHNA, CDR2 YSLEER. The CDR3 DNA sequence: TGCGCCAGCAGCCAGTCGAGGGGTAGCAATCAGCCCCAGCATTTT. Amino acids: CASSQSRGSNQPQHF.

Ten or more counts support this clonotype. The chain links TRBV4-3 to TRBJ1-1, with 9 positions matching TRBD1. This CDR3 spans 16 amino acids. The V and J ends lost 4 bases and 2 bases, in that order; junction bases with no gene match: 8. Germline V gene lookup returns CDR1 LGHNA and CDR2 YSLEER. CDR3 sequence reads: CASSPGTGTVNTEAFF. The CDR3 DNA follows: TGCGCCAGCAGCCCCGGGACAGGGACGGTAAACACTGAAGCTTTCTTT.

This clonotype came up many times. The V call is TRBV2, the J call TRBJ1-2; D remains unclear. This CDR3 spans 15 amino acids. Germline lookup yields CDR1 SNHLY and CDR2 FYNNEI. Trimming took 1 base from V and 4 from J, leaving 13 bases between them. CDR3 sequence reads: CASSEDKGSFYGYTF. CDR3 DNA: TGTGCCAGCAGTGAAGATAAAGGGAGCTTCTATGGCTACACCTTC.

Many counts were recorded for this clonotype. V and J are TRBV29-1 and TRBJ2-7, with 8 bases lining up with TRBD1. Germline V gene sequence: CDR1 SQVTM, CDR2 ANQGSEA. CDR3 size: 14 residues. V shed 4 bases and J 2 bases; nucleotides not matched to a gene: 7. In DNA form, the CDR3 reads TGCAGCGTTGTAGGGACAGGCTCCCCCTACGAGCAGTACTTC. Translating gives CSVVGTGSPYEQYF.

This sequence joins TRBV5-5 and TRBJ2-1; D call uncertain. The V and J ends lost 3 bases and 2 bases respectively, with 9 bases between them. The CDR3 runs to 14 residues. The germline V gene has CDR1 SGHKS and CDR2 YYEKEE (reference sequence). In nucleotides, the CDR3 is TGTGCCAGCAGCTCGTCCGGTCCCTACAATGAGCAGTTCTTC. As protein: CASSSSGPYNEQFF.

A few counts support this clonotype. The chain employs TRBV6-2 or TRBV6-3 and TRBJ2-7; TRBD2 matches at 10 bases. The germline CDR1 and CDR2 sequences are MNHEY and SVGEGT. This CDR3 is built from 16 residues. V gave up 2 bases and J gave up 4 bases; unmatched junction bases: 8. This CDR3 is CASSYPQAGGGYEQYF. CDR3 nucleotide sequence: TGTGCCAGCAGTTACCCTCAAGCGGGAGGGGGTTACGAGCAGTACTTC.

This clonotype was picked up a small number of times. This chain joins TRBV4-3 and TRBJ2-5; 7 nucleotides agree with TRBD1. Trimming removed 0 bases from V and 2 bases from J; junction bases left unmatched: 3. Germline CDR1 is LGHNA and CDR2 is YSLEER. This CDR3 comprises 15 residues. The CDR3 loop is CASSQEPQGQETQYF. CDR3 nucleotides: TGCGCCAGCAGCCAAGAACCACAGGGGCAAGAGACCCAGTACTTC.

This clonotype was seen many times. V usage is TRBV6-1 and J usage is TRBJ1-6, with D hard to call. The V end was cut by 11 bases, the J end by 9 bases, with 17 bases between. CDR3 size: 13 residues. Per germline, CDR1 MNHNS and CDR2 SASEGT. The CDR3: CASHPSGSSPLHF. CDR3 sequence (DNA): TGTGCCTCGCATCCTTCGGGGAGTTCACCCCTCCACTTT.

This clonotype was seen ten or more times. This chain joins TRBV29-1 and TRBJ2-7, with D possibly called TRBD1 or TRBD2 (5 bases each). V lost 5 bases, J lost 3 bases, and 11 bases lay in between. CDR3 length: 12 amino acids. Germline V gene lookup returns CDR1 SQVTM and CDR2 ANQGSEA. CDR3 amino acids: CSVRDVIYEQYF. The CDR3 DNA reads as TGCAGCGTTCGGGACGTAATCTACGAGCAGTACTTC.

This clonotype was found a few times. The chain is built from TRBV4-3 and TRBJ2-3, with 13 bases aligning to TRBD2. Germline loops: CDR1 LGHNA, CDR2 YSLEER. The trim removed 3 bases at V and 4 bases at J, leaving 4 bases unmatched. This CDR3 has 16 amino acids. The CDR3 nucleotides are TGCGCCAGCAGCCACGAACTAGCGGGAGGGTCAGATACGCAGTATTTT. It codes for CASSHELAGGSDTQYF.

This clonotype was detected many times. The CDR3 nucleotides are TGTGCCAGCAGTTTAAGTGACGTTGAAGCTTTCTTT. Its translation: CASSLSDVEAFF. The rearrangement joins TRBV12-3 or TRBV12-4 to TRBJ1-1; D ambiguous. The V end lost 2 bases, the J end lost 7 bases, and 8 bases lay between the germline ends. The CDR3 covers 12 residues.

This clonotype came up a few times. The chain recombines TRBV27 with TRBJ1-5, with D unclear. Between the trimmed V and J ends, which lost 8 bases and 7 bases, there was a span of 12 bases. The germline V gene has CDR1 MNHEY and CDR2 SMNVEV (reference sequence). CDR3 size: 12 residues. As DNA, the CDR3 is TGTGCCAGCTCCAATCCTGGGCAGCCCCAGCATTTT. Its protein is CASSNPGQPQHF.

As to this clonotype: Germline and junction disagree at one end, which may indicate a read error. This chain links TRBV12-3 or TRBV12-4 with TRBJ2-1; 12 positions match TRBD2. The CDR3 has 15 residues. CDR3 nucleotide sequence: TGTGCCAGCAGTCTAGCGGGAGGGCCGAGGGGTGAGCAGTTCTTC. The encoded protein is CASSLAGGPRGEQFF.

CDR3: CASSQADTYNEQFF. Written as DNA, the CDR3 is TGCGCCAGCAGCCAAGCCGACACCTACAATGAGCAGTTCTTC. The chain is built from TRBV4-1 and TRBJ2-1; no firm D call. Between the trimmed V and J ends, which lost 1 base and 2 bases, there was a span of 6 bases. The CDR3 has 14 residues. Germline CDR1 and CDR2: MGHRA and YSYEKL.

This clonotype was counted at least ten times. V and J are TRBV3-1 and TRBJ1-2; D not resolved. The CDR3 length is 16 residues. Deletions cut 6 bases from V and 6 bases from J, with 23 bases between. From germline, CDR1 is LGHDT and CDR2 YNNKEL (reference sequence). The CDR3 DNA sequence: TGTGCCAGCAGTGACACCGAACAAGGGTTACCTAATGGCTACACCTTC. It translates to CASSDTEQGLPNGYTF.

This chain connects TRBV27 to TRBJ2-1, with 8 bases matching TRBD2. The CDR3 spans 13 residues. CDR1 and CDR2 from the germline V gene are MNHEY and SMNVEV (reference sequence). Trimming removed 7 bases from V and 4 bases from J; junction bases left unmatched: 3. The CDR3 reads CASTPSGYNEQFF. CDR3 in DNA: TGTGCCAGCACCCCTAGCGGGTACAATGAGCAGTTCTTC.

This clonotype was observed many times. The chain carries TRBV9 and TRBJ2-1; 7 nucleotides match TRBD2. The CDR3 runs 17 residues. The germline V gene has CDR1 SGDLS and CDR2 YYNGEE. The V gene end was trimmed by 3 bases and the J gene end by 3 bases; junction bases not matched to a gene: 12. The chain's CDR3 is CASSDQRAGDSYNEQFF. CDR3 sequence (DNA): TGTGCCAGCAGCGACCAAAGGGCGGGAGATAGCTACAATGAGCAGTTCTTC.

This clonotype appeared many times. V usage is TRBV7-2 and J usage is TRBJ2-4; D is uncertain. CDR3 length equals 12 residues. Germline-derived CDR1 and CDR2 are SGHTA and FQGNSA. V was clipped by 0 bases and J by 7 bases, with 4 bases between them. CDR3 nucleotide sequence: TGTGCCAGCAGCTTAGCGGGGAACATTCAGTACTTC. Protein sequence: CASSLAGNIQYF.

The V gene is TRBV5-6, the J gene TRBJ2-7, with TRBD1 identical over 12 bases. The germline CDR1 and CDR2 sequences are SGHDT and YYEEEE. With 4 bases clipped from V and 7 bases from J, the junction kept 9 bases outside the gene matches. This CDR3 is built from 15 residues. The CDR3 spells CASSPRGQGAKEQYF. CDR3 coding DNA: TGTGCCAGCAGCCCTCGGGGACAGGGGGCAAAGGAGCAGTACTTC.

The chain recombines TRBV4-3 with TRBJ2-1; D is unresolved. V was cut by 2 bases and J by 4 bases, with 6 bases left in between. CDR3 length equals 13 residues. The germline CDR1 and CDR2 sequences are LGHNA and YSLEER. The CDR3 DNA is TGCGCCAGCAGCCAAACTCAGTACAATGAGCAGTTCTTC. This encodes CASSQTQYNEQFF.

This chain uses TRBV6-1 with TRBJ2-7, with 7 bases lining up with TRBD1. The J segment lost 2 bases and the V segment lost 5 bases, leaving 6 bases of the junction unmatched. Germline CDR1 MNHNS, CDR2 SASEGT. The CDR3 length is 14 residues. The CDR3: CASSTGTDPYEQYF. The CDR3 DNA reads as TGTGCCAGCAGTACAGGGACAGACCCCTACGAGCAGTACTTC.

There are a few counts of this clonotype. This sequence joins TRBV19 and TRBJ2-1; TRBD2 is a possible D gene (6 bases). Germline V gives CDR1 LNHDA, CDR2 SQIVND (reference sequence). The CDR3 covers 16 residues. Trimming cost V 4 bases and J 1 base, with 14 bases left between them. The CDR3 nucleotides read TGTGCCAGTAGTACCTTTCTGGGGGGATCCTACAATGAGCAGTTCTTC. Its translation: CASSTFLGGSYNEQFF.

Details on this clonotype: Germline and junction disagree at one end, which may indicate a read error. This chain joins TRBV3-1 and TRBJ2-1; possibly TRBD2 for D (7 bases). The CDR3 sequence is 18 residues long. Looked up from germline, CDR1 is LGHDT and CDR2 is YNNKEL (reference sequence). The CDR3 here is CARSLRGGSPAAYNEQFF. CDR3 in DNA: TGTGCCCGCAGTTTAAGGGGGGGGTCCCCTGCCGCGTACAATGAGCAGTTCTTC.

At least ten counts were recorded for this clonotype. The genes are TRBV29-1 and TRBJ2-1; 9 bases map to TRBD1. The CDR3 is made up of 16 amino acids. The J segment lost 4 bases and the V segment lost 7 bases, leaving 14 bases of the junction unmatched. Germline CDR1 and CDR2: SQVTM and ANQGSEA. CDR3 sequence reads: CSALTNAGTGYNEQFF. CDR3 nucleotides: TGCAGCGCCTTGACCAACGCCGGGACAGGGTACAATGAGCAGTTCTTC.